These 16 T cell receptor beta chains were all obtained from the same sample, sequenced in a study of technical replicates of blood from a few donors. Sequenced by immunoSEQ multiplex PCR; TCRdb stores in-frame clones only, minus some. Of some 71,000 clones listed, approximately 96% were seen once; the top ten hold around 0.3%. The sequenced sample consisted of T cells isolated from PBMCs. These receptors were taken from a human donor in good health.

The CDR3 sequence: CASSPSEPALTDTQYF. As DNA, the CDR3 is TGTGCCAGCAGCCCTAGTGAGCCGGCCCTCACAGATACGCAGTATTTT. The J gene is TRBJ2-3, the V gene TRBV13; D uncertain. The V end lost 5 bases, the J end lost 2 bases, and 17 bases lay between the germline ends. CDR1 is PRHDT, CDR2 FYEKMQ, per germline (reference sequence). The CDR3 contains 16 residues.

J is TRBJ2-2 and V is TRBV9; D remains unclear. Trimming took off 0 bases at V and 2 bases at J, with 5 bases between the two ends. The CDR3 contains 14 residues. CDR1 SGDLS and CDR2 YYNGEE come from the germline V gene. The CDR3, as DNA: TGTGCCAGCAGCGTAGTTACAAACACCGGGGAGCTGTTTTTT. Its protein product is CASSVVTNTGELFF.

The V call is TRBV28, the J call TRBJ1-1, with a possible D match to TRBD1 (6 bases). This CDR3 spans 13 amino acids. Looked up from germline, CDR1 is MDHEN and CDR2 is SYDVKM. Deletions cut 6 bases from V and 5 bases from J, with 13 bases between. DNA for the CDR3: TGTGCCAGCAGCCCCCAGGGGCGGACTGAAGCTTTCTTT. This translates into CASSPQGRTEAFF.

This clone was counted a single time. V and J are TRBV6-5 and TRBJ2-7; a weak D match, TRBD1 (5 bases). This CDR3 region has 15 residues. Germline-derived CDR1 and CDR2 are MNHEY and SVGAGI. V lost 4 bases to trimming and J lost 1 base, with 14 bases between them. The CDR3 loop is CASSFSRTNSYEQYF. CDR3 sequence (DNA): TGTGCCAGCAGTTTTTCTAGGACAAATTCCTACGAGCAGTACTTC.

The V call is TRBV5-6, the J call TRBJ2-7, with D possibly being TRBD1 (5 bases). Germline CDR1 SGHDT, CDR2 YYEEEE. This CDR3 region has 13 residues. V lost 0 bases and J 4 bases, leaving 8 bases between the germline ends. The CDR3 coding sequence is TGTGCCAGCAGCTTGGGATCAGGGTACGAGCAGTACTTC. Its protein is CASSLGSGYEQYF.

This sequence joins TRBV30 and TRBJ2-7; TRBD1 matches 10 bases. CDR1 and CDR2 (germline): GTSNPN, SVGIG (reference sequence). The junction had 3 bases not matched to a gene; V was cut back by 4 bases and J by 3 bases. There are 13 residues in the CDR3. This CDR3 is CAWTGQGYYEQYF. CDR3 nucleotides: TGTGCCTGGACGGGACAGGGGTACTACGAGCAGTACTTC.

The V call is TRBV9, the J call TRBJ1-2; 9 nucleotides align to TRBD1. Germline V gene sequence: CDR1 SGDLS, CDR2 YYNGEE. The junction had 9 bases not matched to a gene; V was cut back by 0 bases and J by 6 bases. The CDR3 has 16 residues. CDR3: CASSVESRDRAHGYTF. The DNA of the CDR3 is TGTGCCAGCAGCGTAGAATCCCGGGACAGGGCCCATGGCTACACCTTC. Combining the CDR3 with reference TRBV9 and TRBJ1-2 gives the whole variable domain DSGVTQTPKHLITATGQRVTLRCSPRSGDLSVYWYQQSLDQGLQFLIQYYNGEERAKGNILERFSAQQFPDLHSELNLSSLELGDSALYFCASSVESRDRAHGYTFGSGTRLTVV.

V is TRBV7-2 and J is TRBJ2-7, with 10 bases fitting TRBD1. The germline CDR1 and CDR2 sequences are SGHTA and FQGNSA. V gave up 2 bases and J gave up 2 bases; unmatched junction bases: 6. CDR3 length equals 16 residues. The CDR3 spells CASSLSGTGAAYEQYF. The DNA for the CDR3 is TGTGCCAGCAGCTTATCGGGGACAGGGGCCGCCTACGAGCAGTACTTC.

The chain is built from TRBV10-1 and TRBJ2-3; 8 nucleotides line up with TRBD2. The CDR3 consists of 16 residues. CDR1 and CDR2 (germline): WNHNN, SYGVQD (reference sequence). V lost 2 bases to trimming and J lost 3 bases; unmatched junction nucleotides: 7. CDR3 DNA: TGCGCCAGCAGTGAGAGGGGAGCGGGAGAAACAGATACGCAGTATTTT. Encoded protein: CASSERGAGETDTQYF.

This chain joins TRBV4-1 and TRBJ2-7; TRBD1 might be the D (6 bases). The CDR3 is 14 amino acids. Trimming shortened V by 1 base and J by 6 bases, and 13 bases separated the two germline ends. Germline CDR1 MGHRA, CDR2 YSYEKL. CDR3 protein: CASSQGQERSEQYF. In DNA form, the CDR3 reads TGCGCCAGCAGCCAAGGACAGGAGAGATCCGAGCAGTACTTC.

V and J are TRBV2 and TRBJ1-2; D unresolved. Trimming pared 5 bases from V and 8 bases from J, leaving 9 bases between. The germline V gene has CDR1 SNHLY and CDR2 FYNNEI. The CDR3 sequence is 11 residues long. The CDR3, as DNA: TGTGCCAGCAGTCTAATTGAAGGCTACACCTTC. This codes for CASSLIEGYTF.

This clone has only one observation. V is TRBV14 and J is TRBJ2-1; D remains ambiguous. This CDR3 contains 15 residues. CDR1 SGHDN and CDR2 FVKESK come from the germline V gene. V was cut by 2 bases and J by 4 bases, with 12 bases left in between. The CDR3 coding sequence is TGTGCCAGCAGCCAACCCAACTCGAGATACAATGAGCAGTTCTTC. Its translation: CASSQPNSRYNEQFF.

This clone was detected only once. The chain joins TRBV20-1 to TRBJ2-7; no firm D call. The CDR3 covers 11 residues. Germline lookup yields CDR1 DFQATT and CDR2 SNEGSKA (reference sequence). V shed 0 bases and J shed 8 bases, with 8 bases lying between them. The CDR3 nucleotides are TGCAGTGCTAGAGATGGCAGGAAGCAGTACTTC. Its protein product is CSARDGRKQYF.

The chain combines TRBV28 with TRBJ2-3; TRBD2 aligns across 11 bases. The CDR3 consists of 15 residues. CDR1 and CDR2 (germline): MDHEN, SYDVKM. The V gene end was trimmed by 9 bases and the J gene end by 4 bases; junction bases not matched to a gene: 9. CDR3 residues: CASGFLAGGADTQYF. CDR3 in DNA: TGTGCCAGTGGATTCCTAGCGGGAGGTGCAGATACGCAGTATTTT.

The chain couples TRBV28 to TRBJ2-7, with D maybe TRBD2 (5 bases). The V gene's germline CDR1 is MDHEN and CDR2 SYDVKM. Trimming stripped 5 bases from V and 2 bases from J, with 10 bases between. This CDR3 has 13 residues. CDR3 sequence: CASSEGVAYEQYF. The CDR3 DNA is TGTGCCAGCAGTGAGGGAGTCGCCTACGAGCAGTACTTC.

The chain employs TRBV27 and TRBJ2-5; no reliable D call. This CDR3 comprises 14 residues. CDR1 and CDR2 from the germline V gene are MNHEY and SMNVEV (reference sequence). V dropped 4 bases and J dropped 4 bases, with 13 bases sitting between them. For the CDR3, the DNA is TGTGCCAGCAGTTCAAACAGTATCCCAGAGACCCAGTACTTC. It is translated as CASSSNSIPETQYF.